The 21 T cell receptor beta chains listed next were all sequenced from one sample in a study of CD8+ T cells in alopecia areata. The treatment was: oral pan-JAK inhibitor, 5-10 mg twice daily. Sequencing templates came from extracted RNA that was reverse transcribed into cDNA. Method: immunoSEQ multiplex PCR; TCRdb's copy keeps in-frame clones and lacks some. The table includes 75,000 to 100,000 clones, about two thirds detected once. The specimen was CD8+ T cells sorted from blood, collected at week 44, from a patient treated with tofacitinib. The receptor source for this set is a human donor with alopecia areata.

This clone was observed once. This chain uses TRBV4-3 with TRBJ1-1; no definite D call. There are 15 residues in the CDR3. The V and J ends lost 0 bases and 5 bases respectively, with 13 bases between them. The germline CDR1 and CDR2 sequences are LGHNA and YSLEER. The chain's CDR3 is CASSQDTGVSTEAFF. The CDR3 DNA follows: TGCGCCAGCAGCCAAGATACGGGTGTGTCGACTGAAGCTTTCTTT.

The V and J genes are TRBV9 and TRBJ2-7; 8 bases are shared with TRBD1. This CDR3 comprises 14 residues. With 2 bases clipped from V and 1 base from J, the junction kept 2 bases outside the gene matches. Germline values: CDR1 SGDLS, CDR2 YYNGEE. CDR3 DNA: TGTGCCAGCAGCGTGGGACAGGAGTCCTACGAGCAGTACTTC. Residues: CASSVGQESYEQYF.

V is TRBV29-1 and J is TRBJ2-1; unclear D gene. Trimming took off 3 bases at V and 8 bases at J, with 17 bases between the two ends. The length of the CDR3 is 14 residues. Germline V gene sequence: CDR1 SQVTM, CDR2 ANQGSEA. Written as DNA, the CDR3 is TGCAGCGTTGACTCCGCTCTGCAATCAGATGAGCAGTTCTTC. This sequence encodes CSVDSALQSDEQFF.

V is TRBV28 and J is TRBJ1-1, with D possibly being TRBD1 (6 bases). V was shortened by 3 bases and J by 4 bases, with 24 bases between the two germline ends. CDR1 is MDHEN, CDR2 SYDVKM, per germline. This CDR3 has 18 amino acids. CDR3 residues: CASSFGAVGAEGGTEAFF. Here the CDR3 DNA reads TGTGCCAGCAGTTTCGGAGCAGTGGGGGCGGAGGGTGGCACTGAAGCTTTCTTT.

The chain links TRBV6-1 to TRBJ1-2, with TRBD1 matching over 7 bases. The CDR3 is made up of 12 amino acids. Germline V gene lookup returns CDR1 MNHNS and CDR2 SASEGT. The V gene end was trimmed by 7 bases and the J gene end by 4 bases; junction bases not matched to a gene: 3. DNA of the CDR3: TGTGCCAGCACTCAGGGGGGCTATGGCTACACCTTC. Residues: CASTQGGYGYTF.

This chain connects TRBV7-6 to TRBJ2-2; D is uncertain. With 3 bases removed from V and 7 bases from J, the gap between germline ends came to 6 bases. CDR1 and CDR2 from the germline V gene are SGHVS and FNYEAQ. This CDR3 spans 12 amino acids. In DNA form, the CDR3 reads TGTGCCAGCAGCTTTTTTTTCGGGGAGCTGTTTTTT. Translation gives CASSFFFGELFF.

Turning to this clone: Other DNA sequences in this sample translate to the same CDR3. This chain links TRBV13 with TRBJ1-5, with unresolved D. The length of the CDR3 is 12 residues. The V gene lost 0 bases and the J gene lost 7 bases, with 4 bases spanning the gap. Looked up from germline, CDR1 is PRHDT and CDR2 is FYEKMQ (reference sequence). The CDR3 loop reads CASSLGGQPQHF. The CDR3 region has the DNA TGTGCCAGCAGCTTAGGGGGGCAGCCCCAGCATTTT.

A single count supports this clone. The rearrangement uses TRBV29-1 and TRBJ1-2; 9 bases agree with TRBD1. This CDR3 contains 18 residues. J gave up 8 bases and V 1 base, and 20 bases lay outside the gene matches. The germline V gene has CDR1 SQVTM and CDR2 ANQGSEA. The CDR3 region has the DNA TGCAGCGTTGAAGGGACAGGGGAAGGATTTATTGTAGGGTCGGGCTACACCTTC. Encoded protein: CSVEGTGEGFIVGSGYTF.

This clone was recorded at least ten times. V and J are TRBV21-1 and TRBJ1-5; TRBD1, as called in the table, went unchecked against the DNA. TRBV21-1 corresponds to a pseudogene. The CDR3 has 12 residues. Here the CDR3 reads CASSKHNQPQHF. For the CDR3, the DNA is TGTGCCAGCAGCAAACACAATCAGCCCCAGCATTTT.

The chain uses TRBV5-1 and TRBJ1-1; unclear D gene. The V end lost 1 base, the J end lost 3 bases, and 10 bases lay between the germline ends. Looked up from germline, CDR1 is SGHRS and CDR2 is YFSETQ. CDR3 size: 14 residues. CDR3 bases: TGCGCCAGCAGCTTGATGTTCTTCGACACTGAAGCTTTCTTT. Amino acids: CASSLMFFDTEAFF.

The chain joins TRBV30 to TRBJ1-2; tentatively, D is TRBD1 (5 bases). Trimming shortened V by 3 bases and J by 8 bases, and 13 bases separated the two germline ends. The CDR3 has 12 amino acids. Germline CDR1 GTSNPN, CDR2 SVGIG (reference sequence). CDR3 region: CAWRGDRPGYTF. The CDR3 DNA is TGTGCCTGGAGGGGGGACCGGCCCGGCTACACCTTC.

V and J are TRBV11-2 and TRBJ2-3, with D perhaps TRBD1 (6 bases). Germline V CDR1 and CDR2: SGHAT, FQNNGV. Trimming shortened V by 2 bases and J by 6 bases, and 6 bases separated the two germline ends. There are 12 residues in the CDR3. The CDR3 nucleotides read TGTGCCAGCAGCTTACAGGGGGATACGCAGTATTTT. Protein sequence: CASSLQGDTQYF.

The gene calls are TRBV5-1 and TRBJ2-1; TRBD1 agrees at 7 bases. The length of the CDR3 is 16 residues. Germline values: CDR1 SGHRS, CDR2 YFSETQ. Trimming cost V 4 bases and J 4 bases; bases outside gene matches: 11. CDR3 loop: CASSRTGTDPYNEQFF. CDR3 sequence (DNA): TGCGCCAGCAGCCGCACCGGGACAGATCCTTACAATGAGCAGTTCTTC.

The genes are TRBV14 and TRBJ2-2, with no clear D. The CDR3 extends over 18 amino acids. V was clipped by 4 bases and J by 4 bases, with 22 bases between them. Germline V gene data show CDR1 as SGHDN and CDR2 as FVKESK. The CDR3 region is CASSPTPMARRTTGELFF. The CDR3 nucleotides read TGTGCCAGCAGCCCTACCCCCATGGCGCGAAGAACCACCGGGGAGCTGTTTTTT.

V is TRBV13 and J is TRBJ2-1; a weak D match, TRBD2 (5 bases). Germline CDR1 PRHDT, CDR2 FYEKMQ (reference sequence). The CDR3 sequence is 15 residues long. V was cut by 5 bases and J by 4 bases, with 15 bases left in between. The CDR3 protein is CASSAERTPYNEQFF. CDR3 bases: TGTGCCAGCAGCGCCGAACGGACTCCTTACAATGAGCAGTTCTTC.

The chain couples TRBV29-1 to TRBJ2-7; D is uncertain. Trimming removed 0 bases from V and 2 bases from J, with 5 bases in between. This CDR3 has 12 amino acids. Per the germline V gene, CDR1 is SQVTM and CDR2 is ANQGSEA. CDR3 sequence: CSVEDRTYEQYF. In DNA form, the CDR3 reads TGCAGCGTTGAAGATCGTACCTACGAGCAGTACTTC.

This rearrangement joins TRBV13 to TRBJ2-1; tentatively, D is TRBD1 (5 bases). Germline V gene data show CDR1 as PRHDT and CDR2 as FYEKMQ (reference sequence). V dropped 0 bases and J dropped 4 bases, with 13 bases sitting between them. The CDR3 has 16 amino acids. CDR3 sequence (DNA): TGTGCCAGCAGCTTAGGCCACAGGTTTGATTACAATGAGCAGTTCTTC. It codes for CASSLGHRFDYNEQFF. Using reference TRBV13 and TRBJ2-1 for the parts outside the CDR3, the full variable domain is AAGVIQSPRHLIKEKRETATLKCYPIPRHDTVYWYQQGPGQDPQFLISFYEKMQSDKGSIPDRFSAQQFSDYHSELNMSSLELGDSALYFCASSLGHRFDYNEQFFGPGTRLTVL.

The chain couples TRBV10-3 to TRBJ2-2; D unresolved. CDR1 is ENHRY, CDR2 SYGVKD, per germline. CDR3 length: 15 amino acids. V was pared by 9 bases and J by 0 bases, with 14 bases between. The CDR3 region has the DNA TGTGCCATAGCGTGGCAGGACGCGAACACCGGGGAGCTGTTTTTT. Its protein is CAIAWQDANTGELFF.

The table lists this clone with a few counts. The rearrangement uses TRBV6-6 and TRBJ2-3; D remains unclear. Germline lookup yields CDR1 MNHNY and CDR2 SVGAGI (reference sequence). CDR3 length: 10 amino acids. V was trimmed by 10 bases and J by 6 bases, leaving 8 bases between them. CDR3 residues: CATYFDTQYF. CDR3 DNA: TGTGCCACCTACTTTGATACGCAGTATTTT.

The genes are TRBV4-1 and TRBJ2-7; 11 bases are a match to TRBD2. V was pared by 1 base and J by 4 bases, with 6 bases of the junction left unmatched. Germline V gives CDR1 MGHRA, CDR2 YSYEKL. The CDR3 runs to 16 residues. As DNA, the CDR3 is TGCGCCAGCAGCCAAGTCCAGACTAGCGGGGAGTACGAGCAGTACTTC. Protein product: CASSQVQTSGEYEQYF.

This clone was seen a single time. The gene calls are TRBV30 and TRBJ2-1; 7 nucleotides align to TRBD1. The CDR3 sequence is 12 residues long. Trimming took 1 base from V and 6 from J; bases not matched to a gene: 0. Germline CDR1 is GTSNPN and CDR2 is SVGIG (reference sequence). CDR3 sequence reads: CAWSEGANEQFF. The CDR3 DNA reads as TGTGCCTGGAGTGAGGGGGCCAATGAGCAGTTCTTC.